The T cell receptor (beta chain) under discussion was sequenced for a study of blood T cell repertoires in COVID-19. The CDR3 runs 13 residues. V was shortened by 2 bases and J by 3 bases, with 7 bases between the two germline ends. Germline V CDR1 and CDR2: LNHDA, SQIVND (reference sequence). Method: immunoSEQ multiplex PCR; TCRdb's copy keeps in-frame clones and lacks some. The table records just under 65,000 clones, roughly 82% of them present only once. The sequencing sample was made of peripheral blood. This receptor was identified in a human donor in a cohort sampled during active COVID-19. V usage is TRBV19 and J usage is TRBJ1-1, with D uncertain. As DNA, the CDR3 is TGTGCCAGTAGTATAACAACAGACACTGAAGCTTTCTTT. This encodes CASSITTDTEAFF.